The 6 T cell receptor beta chains below come from one sample, sequenced in a study of cytomegalovirus exposure and HLA in healthy donors. Primers included in the PCR were 60 Vbeta and 13 Jbeta primers. Repertoires were generated with immunoSEQ multiplex PCR, while TCRdb's copy carries only in-frame clones and drops some. The sample holds over 35,000 clones. The sample taken for sequencing was PBMCs. These receptors were taken from a woman aged 30 to 39 in good health and CMV-seronegative.

The chain employs TRBV5-1 and TRBJ1-5; D is unclear. This CDR3 spans 16 amino acids. V was clipped by 4 bases and J by 6 bases, with 20 bases between them. Germline CDR1 SGHRS, CDR2 YFSETQ. The CDR3 reads CASSPTMAGNGQPQHF. The CDR3 DNA reads as TGCGCCAGCAGCCCTACCATGGCGGGGAACGGTCAGCCCCAGCATTTT.

The V gene is TRBV5-1, the J gene TRBJ2-1; 16 nucleotides align to TRBD2. The J segment lost 9 bases and the V segment lost 4 bases, leaving 10 bases of the junction unmatched. CDR1 is SGHRS, CDR2 YFSETQ, per germline. This CDR3 region has 17 residues. The CDR3 here is CASSPGTSGRALAEQFF. The CDR3 bases are TGCGCCAGCAGCCCGGGGACTAGCGGGAGGGCCTTGGCTGAGCAGTTCTTC.

This chain connects TRBV13 to TRBJ1-1, with D possibly being TRBD1 (6 bases). This CDR3 has 13 amino acids. Germline CDR1 reads PRHDT; CDR2 reads FYEKMQ (reference sequence). V dropped 4 bases and J dropped 4 bases, with 10 bases sitting between them. The CDR3 DNA reads as TGTGCCAGCAGCTCAAGGACAGTCACTGAAGCTTTCTTT. Its protein is CASSSRTVTEAFF. Full variable domain (rest looked up from reference TRBV13 and TRBJ1-1): AAGVIQSPRHLIKEKRETATLKCYPIPRHDTVYWYQQGPGQDPQFLISFYEKMQSDKGSIPDRFSAQQFSDYHSELNMSSLELGDSALYFCASSSRTVTEAFFGQGTRLTVV.

The chain combines TRBV2 with TRBJ1-5, with D perhaps matching TRBD1 (6 bases). Germline-derived CDR1 and CDR2 are SNHLY and FYNNEI. The CDR3 is 15 amino acids. Trimming left V 4 bases short and J 0 bases short, with 10 bases between. The CDR3 DNA sequence: TGTGCCAGCAGTGCGCAGGGGTTTAGCAATCAGCCCCAGCATTTT. Protein product: CASSAQGFSNQPQHF.

The V and J genes are TRBV29-1 and TRBJ2-3; 10 nucleotides align to TRBD2. The CDR3 loop spans 14 amino acids. Germline V lookup: CDR1 SQVTM, CDR2 ANQGSEA. After removal of 6 bases from V and 2 bases from J, the junction contained 5 bases not matched to a gene. The CDR3 DNA is TGCAGCGTCCCTAGCGGGAGCGCCACAGATACGCAGTATTTT. Its protein is CSVPSGSATDTQYF.

V and J are TRBV18 and TRBJ2-7, with 11 nucleotides matching TRBD2. Trimming at V came to 3 bases and at J to 0 bases, leaving 7 bases not matched to a gene. This CDR3 has 17 residues. The germline V gene encodes CDR1 KGHSH and CDR2 LQKENI. The CDR3 DNA reads as TGTGCCAGCTCACCGTTTAGCGGGAGGGTTGACTCCTACGAGCAGTACTTC. It yields the protein CASSPFSGRVDSYEQYF.